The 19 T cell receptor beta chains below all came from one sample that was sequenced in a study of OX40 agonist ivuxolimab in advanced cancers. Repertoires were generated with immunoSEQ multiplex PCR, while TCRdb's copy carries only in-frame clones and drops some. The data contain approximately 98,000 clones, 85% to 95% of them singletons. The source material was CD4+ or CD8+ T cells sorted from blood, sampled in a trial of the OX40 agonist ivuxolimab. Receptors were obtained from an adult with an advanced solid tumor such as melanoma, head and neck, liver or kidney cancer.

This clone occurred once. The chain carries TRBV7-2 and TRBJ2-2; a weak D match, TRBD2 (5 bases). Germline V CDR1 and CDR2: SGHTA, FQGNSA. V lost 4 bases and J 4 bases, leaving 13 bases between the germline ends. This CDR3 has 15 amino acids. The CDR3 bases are TGTGCCAGCAGCTACCTAGCCCCGCCCACCGGGGAGCTGTTTTTT. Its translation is CASSYLAPPTGELFF.

CDR3 sequence: CAWTQTGQGNSPLHF. In nucleotides, the CDR3 is TGTGCCTGGACGCAGACGGGACAGGGAAATTCACCCCTCCACTTT. The J gene is TRBJ1-6, the V gene TRBV30; 9 positions agree with TRBD1. V was pared by 4 bases and J by 7 bases, with 8 bases of the junction left unmatched. The germline V gene has CDR1 GTSNPN and CDR2 SVGIG (reference sequence). The CDR3 consists of 15 residues.

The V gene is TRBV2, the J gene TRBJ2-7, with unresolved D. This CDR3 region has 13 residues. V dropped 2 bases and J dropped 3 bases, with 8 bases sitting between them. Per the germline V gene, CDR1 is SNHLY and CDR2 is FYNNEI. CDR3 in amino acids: CASSETALYEQYF. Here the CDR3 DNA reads TGTGCCAGCAGTGAAACTGCACTCTACGAGCAGTACTTC. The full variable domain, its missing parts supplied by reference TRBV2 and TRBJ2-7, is EPEVTQTPSHQVTQMGQEVILRCVPISNHLYFYWYRQILGQKVEFLVSFYNNEISEKSEIFDDQFSVERPDGSNFTLKIRSTKLEDSAMYFCASSETALYEQYFGPGTRLTVT.

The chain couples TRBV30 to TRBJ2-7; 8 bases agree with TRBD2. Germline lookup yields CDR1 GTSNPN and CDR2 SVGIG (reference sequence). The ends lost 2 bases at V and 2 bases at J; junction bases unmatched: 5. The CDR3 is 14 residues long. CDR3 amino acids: CAWSRGGGPYEQYF. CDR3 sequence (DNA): TGTGCCTGGAGTCGGGGGGGAGGGCCCTACGAGCAGTACTTC. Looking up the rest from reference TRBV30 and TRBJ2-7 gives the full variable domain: SQTIHQWPATLVQPVGSPLSLECTVEGTSNPNLYWYRQAAGRGLQLLFYSVGIGQISSEVPQNLSASRPQDRQFILSSKKLLLSDSGFYLCAWSRGGGPYEQYFGPGTRLTVT.

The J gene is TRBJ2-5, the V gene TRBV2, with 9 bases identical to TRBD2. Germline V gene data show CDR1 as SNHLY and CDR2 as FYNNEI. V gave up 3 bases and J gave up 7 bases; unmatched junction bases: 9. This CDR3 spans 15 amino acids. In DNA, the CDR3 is TGTGCCAGCAGTGATCGGGCTAGCGGGGCGGCGACCCAGTACTTC. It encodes CASSDRASGAATQYF.

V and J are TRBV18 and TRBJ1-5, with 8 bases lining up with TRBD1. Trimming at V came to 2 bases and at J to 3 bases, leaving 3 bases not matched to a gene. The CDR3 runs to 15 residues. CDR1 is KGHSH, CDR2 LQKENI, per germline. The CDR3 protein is CASSPGQGDNQPQHF. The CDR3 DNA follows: TGTGCCAGCTCACCAGGACAGGGAGACAATCAGCCCCAGCATTTT.

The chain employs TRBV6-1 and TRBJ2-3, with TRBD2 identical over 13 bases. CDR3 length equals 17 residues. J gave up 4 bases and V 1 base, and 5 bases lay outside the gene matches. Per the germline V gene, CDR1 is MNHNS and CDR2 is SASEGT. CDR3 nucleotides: TGTGCCAGCAGTGAAGGGACTAGCGGGAGCAGGTCAGATACGCAGTATTTT. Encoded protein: CASSEGTSGSRSDTQYF.

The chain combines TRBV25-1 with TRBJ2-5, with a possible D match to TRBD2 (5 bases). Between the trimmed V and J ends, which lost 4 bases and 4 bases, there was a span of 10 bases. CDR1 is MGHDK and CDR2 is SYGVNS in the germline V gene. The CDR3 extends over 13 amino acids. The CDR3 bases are TGTGCCAGCAGTGTGGCGGGCTTAGAGACCCAGTACTTC. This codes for CASSVAGLETQYF.

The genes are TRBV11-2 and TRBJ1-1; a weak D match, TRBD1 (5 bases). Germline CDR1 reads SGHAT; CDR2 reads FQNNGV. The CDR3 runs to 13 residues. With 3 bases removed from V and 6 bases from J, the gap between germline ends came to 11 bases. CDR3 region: CASSFAGGAEAFF. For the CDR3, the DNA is TGTGCCAGCAGCTTCGCCGGGGGGGCTGAAGCTTTCTTT.

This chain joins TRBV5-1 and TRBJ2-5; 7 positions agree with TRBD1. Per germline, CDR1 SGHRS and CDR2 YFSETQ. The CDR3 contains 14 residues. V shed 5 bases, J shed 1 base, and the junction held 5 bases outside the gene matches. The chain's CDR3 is CASSEGASQETQYF. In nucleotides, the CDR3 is TGCGCCAGCAGTGAGGGGGCCAGCCAAGAGACCCAGTACTTC.

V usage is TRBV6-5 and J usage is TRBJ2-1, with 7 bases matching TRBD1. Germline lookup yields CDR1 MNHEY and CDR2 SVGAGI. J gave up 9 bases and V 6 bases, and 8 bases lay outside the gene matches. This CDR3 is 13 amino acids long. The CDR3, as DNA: TGTGCCAGCAGATCGACAGGGAGCACTGAGCAGTTCTTC. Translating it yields CASRSTGSTEQFF.

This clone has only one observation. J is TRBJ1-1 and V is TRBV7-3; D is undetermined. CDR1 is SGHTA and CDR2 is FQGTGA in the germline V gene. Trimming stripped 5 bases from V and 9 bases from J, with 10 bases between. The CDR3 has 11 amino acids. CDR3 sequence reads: CASSNGPKAFF. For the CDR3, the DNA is TGTGCCAGCAGCAACGGGCCGAAAGCTTTCTTT.

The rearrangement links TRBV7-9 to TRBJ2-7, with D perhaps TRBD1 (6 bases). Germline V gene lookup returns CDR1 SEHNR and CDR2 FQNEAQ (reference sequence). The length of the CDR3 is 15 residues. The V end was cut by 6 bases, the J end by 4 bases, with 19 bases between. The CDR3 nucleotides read TGTGCCAGCAGTGATAGGGGGAGACAGAGTTACGAGCAGTACTTC. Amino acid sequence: CASSDRGRQSYEQYF.

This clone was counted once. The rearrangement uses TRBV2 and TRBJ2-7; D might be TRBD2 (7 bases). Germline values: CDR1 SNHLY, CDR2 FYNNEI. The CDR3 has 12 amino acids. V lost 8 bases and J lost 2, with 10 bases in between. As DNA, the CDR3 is TGTGCCAGCGGGGGGGGGCCCTACGAGCAGTACTTC. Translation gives CASGGGPYEQYF.

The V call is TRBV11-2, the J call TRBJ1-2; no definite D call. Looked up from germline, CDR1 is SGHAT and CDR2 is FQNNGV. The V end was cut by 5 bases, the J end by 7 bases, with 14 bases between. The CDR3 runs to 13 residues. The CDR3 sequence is CASSHQPQFGYTF. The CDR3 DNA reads TGTGCCAGCAGCCACCAGCCACAGTTTGGCTACACCTTC.

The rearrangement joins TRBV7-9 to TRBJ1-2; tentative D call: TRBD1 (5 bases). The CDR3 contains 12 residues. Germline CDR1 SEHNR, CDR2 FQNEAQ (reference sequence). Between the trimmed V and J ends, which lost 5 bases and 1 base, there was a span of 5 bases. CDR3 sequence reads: CASSQGNYGYTF. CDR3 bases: TGTGCCAGCAGCCAGGGTAACTATGGCTACACCTTC.

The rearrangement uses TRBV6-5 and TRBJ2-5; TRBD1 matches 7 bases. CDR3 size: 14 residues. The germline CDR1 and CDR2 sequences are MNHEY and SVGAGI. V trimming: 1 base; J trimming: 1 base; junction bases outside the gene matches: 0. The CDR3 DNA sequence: TGTGCCAGCAGTTACTACAGGGGCCAAGAGACCCAGTACTTC. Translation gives CASSYYRGQETQYF.

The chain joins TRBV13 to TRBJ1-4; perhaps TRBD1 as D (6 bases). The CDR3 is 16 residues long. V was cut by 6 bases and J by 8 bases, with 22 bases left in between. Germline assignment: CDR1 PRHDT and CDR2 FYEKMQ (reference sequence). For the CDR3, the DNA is TGTGCCAGCAGTCGAACGATTGCAGGGGTAGCGGAAAAACTGTTTTTT. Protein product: CASSRTIAGVAEKLFF.

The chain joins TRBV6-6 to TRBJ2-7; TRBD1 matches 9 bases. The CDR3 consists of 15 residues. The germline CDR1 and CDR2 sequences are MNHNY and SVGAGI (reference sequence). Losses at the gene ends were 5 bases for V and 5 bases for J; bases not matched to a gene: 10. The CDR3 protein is CASSRGDREGHEQYF. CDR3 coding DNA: TGTGCCAGCAGTCGCGGGGACAGGGAGGGCCACGAGCAGTACTTC.